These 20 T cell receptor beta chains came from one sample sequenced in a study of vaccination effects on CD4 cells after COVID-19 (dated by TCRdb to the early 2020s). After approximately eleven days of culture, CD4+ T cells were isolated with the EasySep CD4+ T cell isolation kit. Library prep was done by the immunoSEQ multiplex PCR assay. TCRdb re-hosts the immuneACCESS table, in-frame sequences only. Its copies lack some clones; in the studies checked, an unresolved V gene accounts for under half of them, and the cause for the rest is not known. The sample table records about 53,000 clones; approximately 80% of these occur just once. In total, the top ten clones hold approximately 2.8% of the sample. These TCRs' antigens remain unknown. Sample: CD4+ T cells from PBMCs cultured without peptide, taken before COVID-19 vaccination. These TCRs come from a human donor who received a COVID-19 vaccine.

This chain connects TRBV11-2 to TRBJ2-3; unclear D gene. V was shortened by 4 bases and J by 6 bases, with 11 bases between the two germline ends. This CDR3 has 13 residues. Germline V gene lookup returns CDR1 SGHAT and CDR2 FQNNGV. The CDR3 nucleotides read TGTGCCAGCAGCTCCGACTCCGGTGATACGCAGTATTTT. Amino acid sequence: CASSSDSGDTQYF.

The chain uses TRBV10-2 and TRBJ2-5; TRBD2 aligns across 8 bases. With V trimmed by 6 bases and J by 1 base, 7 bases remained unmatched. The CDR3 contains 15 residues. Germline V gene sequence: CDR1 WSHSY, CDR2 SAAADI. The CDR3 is CASRIAGSAQETQYF. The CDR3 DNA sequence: TGCGCCAGCAGAATAGCGGGGAGCGCCCAAGAGACCCAGTACTTC.

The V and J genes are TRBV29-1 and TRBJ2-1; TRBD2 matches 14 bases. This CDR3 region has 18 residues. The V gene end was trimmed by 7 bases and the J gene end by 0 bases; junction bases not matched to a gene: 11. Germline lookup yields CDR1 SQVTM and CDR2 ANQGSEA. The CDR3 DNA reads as TGCAGCGCCCTACCCGGGACTAGCGGGGGATACTCCTACAATGAGCAGTTCTTC. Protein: CSALPGTSGGYSYNEQFF.

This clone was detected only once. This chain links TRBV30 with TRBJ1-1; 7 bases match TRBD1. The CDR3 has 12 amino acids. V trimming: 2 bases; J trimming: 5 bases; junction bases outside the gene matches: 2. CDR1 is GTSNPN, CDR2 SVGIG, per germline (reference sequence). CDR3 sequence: CAWSRGRTEAFF. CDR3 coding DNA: TGTGCCTGGAGTAGGGGGCGGACTGAAGCTTTCTTT.

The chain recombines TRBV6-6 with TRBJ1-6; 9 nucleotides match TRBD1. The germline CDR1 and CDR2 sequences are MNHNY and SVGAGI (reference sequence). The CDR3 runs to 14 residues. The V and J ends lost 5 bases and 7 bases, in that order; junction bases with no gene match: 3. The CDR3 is CASSAGTGNSPLHF. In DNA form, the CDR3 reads TGTGCCAGCAGTGCCGGGACAGGGAATTCACCCCTCCACTTT.

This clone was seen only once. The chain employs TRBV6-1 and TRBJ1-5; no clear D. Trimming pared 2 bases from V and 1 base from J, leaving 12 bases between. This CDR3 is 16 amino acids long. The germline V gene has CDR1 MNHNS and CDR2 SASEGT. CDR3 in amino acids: CASSESGSLSNQPQHF. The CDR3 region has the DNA TGTGCCAGCAGTGAATCGGGCAGTTTGAGCAATCAGCCCCAGCATTTT.

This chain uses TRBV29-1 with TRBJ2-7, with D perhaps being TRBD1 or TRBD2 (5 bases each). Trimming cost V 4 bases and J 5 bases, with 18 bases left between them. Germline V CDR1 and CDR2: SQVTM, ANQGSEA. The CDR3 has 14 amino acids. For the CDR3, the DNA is TGCAGCGTTGTCGGGACCGAATCTTTCCACGAGCAGTACGTC. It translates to CSVVGTESFHEQYV.

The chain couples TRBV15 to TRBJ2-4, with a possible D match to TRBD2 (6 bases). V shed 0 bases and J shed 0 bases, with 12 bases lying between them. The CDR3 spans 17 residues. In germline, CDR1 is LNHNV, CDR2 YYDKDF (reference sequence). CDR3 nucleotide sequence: TGTGCCACCAGCAGAGAGTCCGGGGGAATAGCCAAAAACATTCAGTACTTC. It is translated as CATSRESGGIAKNIQYF.

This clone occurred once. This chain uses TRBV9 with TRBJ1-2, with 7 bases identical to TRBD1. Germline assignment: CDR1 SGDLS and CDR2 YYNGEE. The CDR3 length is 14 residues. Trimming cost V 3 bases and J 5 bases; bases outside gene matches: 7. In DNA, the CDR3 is TGTGCCAGCAGCGAAGGGGACAGCCGATATGGCTACACCTTC. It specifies CASSEGDSRYGYTF.

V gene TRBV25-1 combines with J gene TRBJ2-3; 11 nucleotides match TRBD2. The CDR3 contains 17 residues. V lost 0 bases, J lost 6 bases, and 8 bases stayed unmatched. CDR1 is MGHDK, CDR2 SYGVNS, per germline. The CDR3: CASSEYGSGGAWDTQYF. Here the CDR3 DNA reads TGTGCCAGCAGTGAATATGGTAGCGGGGGGGCCTGGGATACGCAGTATTTT.

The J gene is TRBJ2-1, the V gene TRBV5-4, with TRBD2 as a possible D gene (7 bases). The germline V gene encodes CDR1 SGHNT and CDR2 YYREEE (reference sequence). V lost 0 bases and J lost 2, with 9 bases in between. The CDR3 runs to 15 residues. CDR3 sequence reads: CASSLGGGAYNEQFF. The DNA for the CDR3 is TGTGCCAGCAGCTTGGGAGGGGGGGCCTACAATGAGCAGTTCTTC.

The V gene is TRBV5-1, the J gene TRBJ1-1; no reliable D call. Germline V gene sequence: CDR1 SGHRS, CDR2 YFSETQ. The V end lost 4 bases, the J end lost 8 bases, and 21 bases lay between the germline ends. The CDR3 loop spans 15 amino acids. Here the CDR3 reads CASSEAGPLEGEAFF. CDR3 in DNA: TGCGCCAGCAGCGAGGCAGGCCCCCTGGAGGGAGAAGCTTTCTTT.

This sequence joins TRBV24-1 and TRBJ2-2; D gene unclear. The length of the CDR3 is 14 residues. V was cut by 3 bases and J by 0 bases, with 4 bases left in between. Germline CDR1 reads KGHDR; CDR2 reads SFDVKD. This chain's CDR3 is CATSDHPNTGELFF. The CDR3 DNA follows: TGTGCCACCAGTGATCACCCGAACACCGGGGAGCTGTTTTTT.

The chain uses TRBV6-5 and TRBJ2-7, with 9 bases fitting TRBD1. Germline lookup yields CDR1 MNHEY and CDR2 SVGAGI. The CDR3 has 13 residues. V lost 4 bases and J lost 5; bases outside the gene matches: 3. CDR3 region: CASSSRQGDEQYV. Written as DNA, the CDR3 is TGTGCCAGCAGTTCCCGACAGGGGGACGAGCAGTACGTC.

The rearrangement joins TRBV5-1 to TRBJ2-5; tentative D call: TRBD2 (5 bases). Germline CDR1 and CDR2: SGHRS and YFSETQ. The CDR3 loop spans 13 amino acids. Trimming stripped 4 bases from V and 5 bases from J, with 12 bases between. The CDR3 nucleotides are TGCGCCAGCAGCCCGGCCCCGGGGGAGACCCAGTACTTC. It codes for CASSPAPGETQYF.

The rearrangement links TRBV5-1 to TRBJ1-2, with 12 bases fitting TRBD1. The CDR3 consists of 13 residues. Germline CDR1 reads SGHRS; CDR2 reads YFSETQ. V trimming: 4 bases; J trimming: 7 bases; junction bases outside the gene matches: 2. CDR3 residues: CASSGDRGPGYTF. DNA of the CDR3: TGCGCCAGCAGCGGGGACAGGGGGCCTGGCTACACCTTC.

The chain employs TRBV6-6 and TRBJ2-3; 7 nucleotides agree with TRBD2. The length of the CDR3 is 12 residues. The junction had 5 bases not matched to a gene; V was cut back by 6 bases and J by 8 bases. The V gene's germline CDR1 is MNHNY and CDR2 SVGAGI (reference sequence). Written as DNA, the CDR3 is TGTGCCAGCAGCGAGCAGCGGGGTACGCAGTATTTT. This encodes CASSEQRGTQYF.

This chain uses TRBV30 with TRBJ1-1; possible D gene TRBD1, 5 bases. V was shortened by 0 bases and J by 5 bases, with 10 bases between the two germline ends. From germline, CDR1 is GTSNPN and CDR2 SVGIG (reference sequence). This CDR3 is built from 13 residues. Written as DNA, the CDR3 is TGTGCCTGGAGTGTTCAGGGATGGACTGAAGCTTTCTTT. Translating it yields CAWSVQGWTEAFF.

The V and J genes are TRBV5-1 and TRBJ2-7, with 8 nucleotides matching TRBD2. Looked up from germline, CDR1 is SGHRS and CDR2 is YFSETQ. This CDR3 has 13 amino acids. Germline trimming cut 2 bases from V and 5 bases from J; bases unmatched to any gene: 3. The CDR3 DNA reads TGCGCCAGCAGCTTCGGGGGGGCCGACGAGCAGTACGTC. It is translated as CASSFGGADEQYV.

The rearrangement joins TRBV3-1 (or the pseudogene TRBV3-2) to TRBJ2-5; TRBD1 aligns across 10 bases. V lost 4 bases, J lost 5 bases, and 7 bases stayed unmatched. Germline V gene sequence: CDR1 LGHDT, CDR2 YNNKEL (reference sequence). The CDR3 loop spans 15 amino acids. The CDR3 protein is CASSPTLGQGETQYF. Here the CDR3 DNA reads TGTGCCAGCAGCCCTACGCTGGGACAGGGGGAGACCCAGTACTTC.